This T cell receptor beta chain was observed in a study of T-cell reconstitution after alpha-beta-depleted transplantation in children. Trimming left V 7 bases short and J 8 bases short, with 22 bases between. The CDR3 totals 15 residues. This clonotype has ten or more counts. Its antigen is undetermined. The TCRbeta library was prepared with unique molecular identifiers. TCRdb re-analysed the PCR reads in MiXCR, keeping a single row per CDR3 protein. The profile shows 65,000 to 70,000 distinct CDR3 sequences, roughly 4.4% of them singletons. Findings and caveats of the study: Newly generated T cells supplied most T-cell counts and diversity one year post-transplant. Approximately two months post-transplant, alpha-beta T cells reportedly originated from several hundred expanded graft clones. Recipient T cells and thymic progenitors that survived gave rise to the high TCRbeta diversity observed at day 60 in some patients.

The J gene is TRBJ2-3, the V gene TRBV12-3 or TRBV12-4, with D perhaps TRBD2 (5 bases). Sample: PBMCs, mostly from graft donor cells, taken 180 days after TCRalphabeta/CD19-depleted stem cell transplant. The sequence derives from a boy under two years old who had a stem cell transplant for acute myeloid leukemia, so the T cells may come from the graft donor. CDR3 amino acids: CASNYFTPSEGTQYF. Here the CDR3 DNA reads TGTGCCAGCAACTACTTTACACCCTCAGAGGGTACGCAGTATTTT.